This TCR beta chain comes out of a study of PD-L1 blockade in urothelial cancer. The wider study: Males with bladder-origin urothelial cancer made up about nine tenths of the roughly 29 patients.

TCRdb's copy holds only in-frame clones and misses some; the assay was immunoSEQ multiplex PCR. Of about 50,000 clones in the sample, about 75% were seen once. Time point given: pretreatment peripheral blood. Samples were collected from each patient before treatment and during treatment. Each patient gave between 1 and 8 of them in total. The CDR3 has 13 amino acids. Looked up from germline, CDR1 is SGHAT and CDR2 is FQDESV (reference sequence). V was trimmed by 5 bases and J by 6 bases, leaving 11 bases between them. A single count supports this clone. The input for sequencing was PBMCs, taken around atezolizumab (anti-PD-L1) treatment. The chain couples TRBV11-1 to TRBJ2-4; D possibly corresponds to TRBD2 (6 bases). The origin of this receptor is a man aged 70-80 years with urothelial cancer. The CDR3 sequence is CASSPGGPNIQYF. The CDR3 DNA follows: TGTGCCAGCAGCCCCGGGGGTCCAAACATTCAGTACTTC.